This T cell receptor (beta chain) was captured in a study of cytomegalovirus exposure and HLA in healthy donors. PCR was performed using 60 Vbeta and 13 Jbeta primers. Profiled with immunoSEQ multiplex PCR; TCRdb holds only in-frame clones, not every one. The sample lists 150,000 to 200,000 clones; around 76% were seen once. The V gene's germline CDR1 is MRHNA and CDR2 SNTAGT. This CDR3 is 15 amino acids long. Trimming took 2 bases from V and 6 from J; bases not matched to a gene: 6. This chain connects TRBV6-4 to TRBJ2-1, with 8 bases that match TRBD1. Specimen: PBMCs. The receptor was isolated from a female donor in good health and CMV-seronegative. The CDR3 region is CASSDGRQGRNEQFF. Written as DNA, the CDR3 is TGTGCCAGCAGTGACGGGAGACAGGGGCGCAATGAGCAGTTCTTC.